The text below deals with one T cell receptor (beta chain). This sample is drawn from a study of technical replicates of blood from several donors. Assay used: immunoSEQ multiplex PCR; TCRdb lists only in-frame clones, some missing. The repertoire includes about 84,000 clones, about 92% of them detected once, and approximately 0.22% sits in the top ten. The CDR3 is 10 residues long. V dropped 7 bases and J dropped 2 bases, with 5 bases sitting between them. Germline loops: CDR1 DFQATT, CDR2 SNEGSKA (reference sequence). The sequencing sample was made of T cells isolated from PBMCs. This TCR derives from a human donor in good health. The chain has TRBV20-1 and TRBJ2-5; D gene unclear. CDR3 region: CSGSQETQYF. DNA for the CDR3: TGCAGTGGTTCTCAAGAGACCCAGTACTTC.